These T cell receptor beta chains were read from a single sample in a study of PD-L1 blockade in urothelial cancer. The assay was immunoSEQ multiplex PCR, and TCRdb's table has in-frame clones only and misses some. Found here are around 38,000 clones, around nine tenths of them singletons; the top ten hold roughly 23%. The sample consisted of PBMCs, taken around atezolizumab (anti-PD-L1) treatment. The receptors shown here come from a man between 60 and 70 years old with urothelial cancer. CDR3s include the opening cysteine and the closing phenylalanine or tryptophan. A D gene is named only where the DNA matches it firmly. Clone size, where shown, is once, few, many, or a class for clones that have expanded.

d_call	v_call	cdr3_length	j_call	clone_size	cdr3_aa	cdr3_nt
TRBD1	TRBV5-4	14	TRBJ2-5	.	CASSGRTGEETQYF	TGTGCCAGCAGCGGAAGGACAGGGGAAGAGACCCAGTACTTC
.	TRBV6-1	14	TRBJ2-7	.	CATATSDSSYEQYF	TGTGCCACCGCGACTAGTGATAGCTCCTACGAGCAGTACTTC
.	TRBV19	15	TRBJ1-5	.	CASSLRGLSNQPQHF	TGTGCCAGCTCCCTTCGTGGGCTTAGCAATCAGCCCCAGCATTTT
.	TRBV18	13	TRBJ1-1	few	CASSPGARAEAFF	TGTGCCAGCTCACCAGGAGCGAGGGCTGAAGCTTTCTTT
TRBD1	TRBV30	18	TRBJ1-3	.	CAWSVKRAGGRPGNTIYF	TGTGCCTGGAGTGTAAAGCGGGCAGGGGGTCGGCCTGGAAACACCATATATTTT
TRBD1	TRBV7-2	15	TRBJ2-7	.	CASSLAPTGTHEQYF	TGTGCCAGCAGCTTAGCGCCGACAGGGACCCACGAGCAGTACTTC
.	TRBV19	15	TRBJ1-1	.	CASSRGQSLNTEAFF	TGTGCCAGTAGTAGAGGACAGTCGCTGAACACTGAAGCTTTCTTT
.	TRBV18	13	TRBJ1-1	.	CASSPQGNTEAFF	TGTGCCAGCTCACCTCAGGGGAACACTGAAGCTTTCTTT
.	TRBV9	12	TRBJ2-5	once	CASSVIGETQYF	TGTGCCAGCAGCGTAATCGGAGAGACCCAGTACTTC
TRBD2	TRBV6-1	16	TRBJ2-5	.	CASSERTSGGPGTQYF	TGTGCCAGCAGTGAACGGACTAGCGGGGGACCGGGGACCCAGTACTTC
TRBD1	TRBV27	14	TRBJ1-5	.	CASSLETGNQPQHF	TGTGCCAGCAGTTTAGAGACAGGGAACCAGCCCCAGCATTTT
.	TRBV7-2	13	TRBJ2-5	.	CASSRDLQETQYF	TGTGCCAGCAGCAGGGACTTGCAAGAGACCCAGTACTTC
.	TRBV5-1	15	TRBJ1-3	.	CASSLAPGGGGTIYF	TGCGCCAGCAGCTTGGCCCCGGGCGGGGGCGGCACCATATATTTT
.	TRBV4-2	15	TRBJ2-1	.	CASSPFAGPNNEQFF	TGTGCCAGCAGCCCATTTGCAGGCCCCAACAATGAGCAGTTCTTC
TRBD2	TRBV28	14	TRBJ2-3	.	CASSNSGSADTQYF	TGTGCCAGCAGCAATAGCGGGAGCGCGGATACGCAGTATTTT